This T cell receptor (beta chain) was identified in a study of identical twins. This CDR3 region has 15 residues. Per germline, CDR1 LGHDT and CDR2 YNNKEL (reference sequence). V was trimmed by 5 bases and J by 2 bases, leaving 15 bases between them. TCRdb reanalysed the 5' RACE reads using MiXCR and keeps one entry per CDR3 protein. In the table there are hundreds of thousands of distinct CDR3 sequences, around 12% of which are singletons. This clonotype was counted between two and nine times. These data also formed part of another study, on yellow fever vaccine responses in identical twins.

The gene calls are TRBV3-1 and TRBJ1-2; tentatively, D is TRBD1 (6 bases). This receptor was taken from a woman aged 18-35 years in good health. Source material: PBMCs. In nucleotides, the CDR3 is TGTGCCAGCAGCAGGTTTCTACAGGGCAACTATGGCTACACCTTC. Amino acids: CASSRFLQGNYGYTF.